This T cell receptor beta chain emerged from a study of blood T cell repertoires in COVID-19. Generated by immunoSEQ multiplex PCR, the TCRdb table keeps only in-frame clones and is missing some. The sample holds some 120,000 clones, about 83% seen once. The CDR3 loop spans 15 amino acids. With 7 bases removed from V and 7 bases from J, the gap between germline ends came to 23 bases. Germline lookup yields CDR1 MDHEN and CDR2 SYDVKM. V is TRBV28 and J is TRBJ2-7, with D perhaps TRBD2 (6 bases). Sequencing used peripheral blood. The TCR sequence derives from a man aged 60-69 years with acute or convalescent COVID-19. This CDR3 is CASIKSGSSWGEQYF. The CDR3 DNA reads as TGTGCCAGCATCAAGAGCGGGTCATCCTGGGGAGAGCAGTACTTC.